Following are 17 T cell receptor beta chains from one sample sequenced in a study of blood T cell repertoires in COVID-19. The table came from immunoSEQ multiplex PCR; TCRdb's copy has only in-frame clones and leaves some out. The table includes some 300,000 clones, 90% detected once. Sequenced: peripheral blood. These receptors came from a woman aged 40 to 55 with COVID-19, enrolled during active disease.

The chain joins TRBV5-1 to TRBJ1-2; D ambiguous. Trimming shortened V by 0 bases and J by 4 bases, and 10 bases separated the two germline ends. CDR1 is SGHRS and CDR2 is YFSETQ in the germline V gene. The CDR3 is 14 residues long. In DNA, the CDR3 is TGCGCCAGCAGCTTGGAGACGGGGATCTATGGCTACACCTTC. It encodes CASSLETGIYGYTF.

The CDR3 is CASSPPGVMRRETQYF. CDR3 nucleotides: TGTGCCAGCAGCCCCCCGGGGGTAATGCGTAGGGAGACCCAGTACTTC. V usage is TRBV7-8 and J usage is TRBJ2-5; possible D gene TRBD2, 6 bases. Germline CDR1 SGHVS, CDR2 FQNEAQ. The V gene lost 5 bases and the J gene lost 5 bases, with 21 bases spanning the gap. The CDR3 is 16 amino acids.

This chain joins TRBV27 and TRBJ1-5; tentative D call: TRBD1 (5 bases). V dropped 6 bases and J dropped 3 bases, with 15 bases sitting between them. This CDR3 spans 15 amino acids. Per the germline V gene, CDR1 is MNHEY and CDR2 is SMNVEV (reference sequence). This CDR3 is CASRAAGHPNQPQHF. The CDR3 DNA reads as TGTGCCAGCAGGGCCGCGGGGCACCCCAATCAGCCCCAGCATTTT.

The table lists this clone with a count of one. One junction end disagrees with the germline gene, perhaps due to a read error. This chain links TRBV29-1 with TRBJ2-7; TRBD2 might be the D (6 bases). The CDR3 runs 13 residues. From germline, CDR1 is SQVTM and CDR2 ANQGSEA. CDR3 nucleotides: TGTAGCGTTGTCGGCGGGGCCTCCTACGAGCAGTACTTC. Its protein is CSVVGGASYEQYF.

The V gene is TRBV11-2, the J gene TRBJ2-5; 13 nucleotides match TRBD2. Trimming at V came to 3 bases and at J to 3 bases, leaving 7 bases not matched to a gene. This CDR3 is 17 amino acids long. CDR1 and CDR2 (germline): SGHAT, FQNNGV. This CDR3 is CASSLRGLAGAKETQYF. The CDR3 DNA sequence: TGTGCCAGCAGCTTGCGAGGACTAGCGGGAGCCAAAGAGACCCAGTACTTC. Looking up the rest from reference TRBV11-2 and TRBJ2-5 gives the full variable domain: EAGVAQSPRYKIIEKRQSVAFWCNPISGHATLYWYQQILGQGPKLLIQFQNNGVVDDSQLPKDRFSAERLKGVDSTLKIQPAKLEDSAVYLCASSLRGLAGAKETQYFGPGTRLLVL.

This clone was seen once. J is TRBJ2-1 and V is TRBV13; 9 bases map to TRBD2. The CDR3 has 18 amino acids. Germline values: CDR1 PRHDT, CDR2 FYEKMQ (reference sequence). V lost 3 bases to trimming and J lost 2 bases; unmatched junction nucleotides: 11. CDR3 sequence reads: CASSLSRVAGVTYNEQFF. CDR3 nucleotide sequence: TGTGCCAGCAGCTTGTCAAGGGTAGCGGGAGTAACCTACAATGAGCAGTTCTTC.

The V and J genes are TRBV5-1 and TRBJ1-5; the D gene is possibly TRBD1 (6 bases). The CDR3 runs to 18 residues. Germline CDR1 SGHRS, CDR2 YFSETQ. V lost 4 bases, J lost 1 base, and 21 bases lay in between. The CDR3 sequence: CASSPSPRGEGSNQPQHF. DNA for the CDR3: TGCGCCAGCAGCCCGTCCCCCAGGGGAGAGGGCAGCAATCAGCCCCAGCATTTT.

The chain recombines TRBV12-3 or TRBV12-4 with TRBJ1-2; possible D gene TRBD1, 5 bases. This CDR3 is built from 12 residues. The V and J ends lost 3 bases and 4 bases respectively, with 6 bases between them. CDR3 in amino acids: CASSFDSYGYTF. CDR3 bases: TGTGCCAGCAGTTTTGACAGCTATGGCTACACCTTC.

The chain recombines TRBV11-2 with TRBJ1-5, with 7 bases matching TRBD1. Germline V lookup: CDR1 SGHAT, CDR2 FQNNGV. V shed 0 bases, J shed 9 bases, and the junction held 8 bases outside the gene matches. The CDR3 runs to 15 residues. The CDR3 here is CASSLDTTGTGPQHF. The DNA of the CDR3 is TGTGCCAGCAGCTTAGATACGACAGGGACTGGGCCCCAGCATTTT. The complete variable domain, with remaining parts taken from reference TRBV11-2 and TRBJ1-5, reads EAGVAQSPRYKIIEKRQSVAFWCNPISGHATLYWYQQILGQGPKLLIQFQNNGVVDDSQLPKDRFSAERLKGVDSTLKIQPAKLEDSAVYLCASSLDTTGTGPQHFGDGTRLSIL.

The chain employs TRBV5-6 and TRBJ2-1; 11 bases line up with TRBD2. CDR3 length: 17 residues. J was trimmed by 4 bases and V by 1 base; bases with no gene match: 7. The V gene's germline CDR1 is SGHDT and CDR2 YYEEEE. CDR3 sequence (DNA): TGTGCCAGCAGCTTGCCCAAGACTAGCGGGGCTTACAATGAGCAGTTCTTC. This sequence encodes CASSLPKTSGAYNEQFF.

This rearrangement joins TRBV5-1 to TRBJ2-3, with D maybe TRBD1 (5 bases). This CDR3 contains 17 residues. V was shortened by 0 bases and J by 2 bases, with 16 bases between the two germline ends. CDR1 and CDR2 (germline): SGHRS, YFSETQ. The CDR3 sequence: CASSLGAPGWDTDTQYF. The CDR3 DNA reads TGCGCCAGCAGCTTGGGGGCCCCAGGGTGGGACACAGATACGCAGTATTTT.

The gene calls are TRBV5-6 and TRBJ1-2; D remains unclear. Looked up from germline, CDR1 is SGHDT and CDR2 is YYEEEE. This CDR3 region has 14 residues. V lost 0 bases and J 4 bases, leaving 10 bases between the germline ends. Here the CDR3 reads CASSLGRIVYGYTF. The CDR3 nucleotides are TGTGCCAGCAGCTTGGGGAGGATTGTCTATGGCTACACCTTC.

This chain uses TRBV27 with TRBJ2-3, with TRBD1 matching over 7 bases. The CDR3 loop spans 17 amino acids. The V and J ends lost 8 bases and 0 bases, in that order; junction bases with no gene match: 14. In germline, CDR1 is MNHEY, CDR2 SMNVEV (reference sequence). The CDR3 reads CASRRDREFPSTDTQYF. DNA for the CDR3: TGTGCCAGCCGTAGAGACAGGGAGTTTCCTAGCACAGATACGCAGTATTTT.

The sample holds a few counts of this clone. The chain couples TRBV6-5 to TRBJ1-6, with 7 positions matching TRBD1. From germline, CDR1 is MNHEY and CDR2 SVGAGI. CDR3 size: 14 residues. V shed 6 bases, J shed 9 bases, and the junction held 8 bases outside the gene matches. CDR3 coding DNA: TGTGCCAGCAGGCTTACAGGGGATGGTTCACCCCTCCACTTT. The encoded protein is CASRLTGDGSPLHF.

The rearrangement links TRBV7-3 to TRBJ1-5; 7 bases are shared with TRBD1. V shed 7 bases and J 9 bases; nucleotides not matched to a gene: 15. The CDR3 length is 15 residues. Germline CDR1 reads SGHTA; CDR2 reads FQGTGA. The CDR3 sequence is CASTHRPGQRGPQHF. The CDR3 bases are TGTGCCAGCACCCACCGCCCGGGACAGAGAGGGCCCCAGCATTTT.

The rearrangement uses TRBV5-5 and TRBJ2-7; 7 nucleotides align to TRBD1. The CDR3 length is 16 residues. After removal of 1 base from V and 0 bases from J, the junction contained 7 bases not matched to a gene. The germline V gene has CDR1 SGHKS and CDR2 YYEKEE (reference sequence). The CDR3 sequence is CASSLRQGVSSYEQYF. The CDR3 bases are TGTGCCAGCAGCTTGAGGCAGGGGGTTAGCTCCTACGAGCAGTACTTC.

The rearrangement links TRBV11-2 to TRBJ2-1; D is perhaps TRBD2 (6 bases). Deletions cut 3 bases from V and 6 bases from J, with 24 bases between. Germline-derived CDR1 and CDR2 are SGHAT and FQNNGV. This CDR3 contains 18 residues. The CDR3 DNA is TGTGCCAGCAGCTTTCCCGGAGGGCAGGAAGGGCATGTCAATGAGCAGTTCTTC. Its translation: CASSFPGGQEGHVNEQFF.